The clone carrying this T cell receptor beta chain was seen ten or more times. Its antigen remains unidentified. The sample belongs to a study of T-cell memory formation after mild COVID-19. The study, taken as a whole, reports: For contracting clones, CD4+ ones sat mainly in CM and EM, CD8+ in EMRA. Among clones contracting day 15 to 85, CD4/CD8 was balanced, whereas later expanders leaned CD4+. Researchers could not confirm that second-wave clones peaking on day 37 targeted SARS-CoV-2.

Trimming shortened V by 2 bases and J by 4 bases, and 7 bases separated the two germline ends. Germline-derived CDR1 and CDR2 are SGHRS and YFSETQ. The CDR3 has 13 amino acids. The 5'RACE method, run with constant-segment primers, produced TCR alpha and TCR beta cDNA libraries (carrying sample barcodes and UMIs). TCRdb re-analysed the 5' RACE reads in MiXCR, keeping a single row per CDR3 protein. The sample lists about 250,000 distinct CDR3 sequences, approximately 15% occurring once. The TCR comes from an adult woman who had mild COVID-19 (a few samples of this study predate the infection). Cell type and time point are not known. Material for sequencing was PBMCs or a T cell subset sorted from them (not recorded which). The chain combines TRBV5-1 with TRBJ2-1; D gene unclear. The CDR3 nucleotides are TGCGCCAGCAGCTTCCCTGAATACAATGAGCAGTTCTTC. It codes for CASSFPEYNEQFF.